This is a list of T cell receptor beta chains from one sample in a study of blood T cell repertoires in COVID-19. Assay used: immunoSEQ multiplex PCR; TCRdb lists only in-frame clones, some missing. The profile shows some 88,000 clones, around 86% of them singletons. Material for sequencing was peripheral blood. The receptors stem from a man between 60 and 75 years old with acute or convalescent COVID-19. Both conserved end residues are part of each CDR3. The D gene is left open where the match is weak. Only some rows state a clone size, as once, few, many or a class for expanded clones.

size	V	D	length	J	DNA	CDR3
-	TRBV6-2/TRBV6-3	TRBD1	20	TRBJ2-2	TGTGCCAGCAGTTACACACCGGGACAGGGGTGGGGTCGGAACACCGGGGAGCTGTTTTTT	CASSYTPGQGWGRNTGELFF
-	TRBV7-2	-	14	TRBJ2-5	TGTGCCAGCAGCTTTCCCGGGGGGCGCAAGACCCAGTACTTC	CASSFPGGRKTQYF
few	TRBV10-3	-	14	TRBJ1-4	TGTGCCATCAGTGAGAGGCAAGAGGGTGAAAAACTGTTTTTT	CAISERQEGEKLFF
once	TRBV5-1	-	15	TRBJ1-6	TGCGCCAGCAGCTTGGAGGCGATGGGCAATTCACCCCTCCACTTT	CASSLEAMGNSPLHF
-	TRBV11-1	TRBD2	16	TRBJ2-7	TGTGCCAGCAGCCGAACGGGGACTAGTGGAACCTACGAGCAGTACTTC	CASSRTGTSGTYEQYF
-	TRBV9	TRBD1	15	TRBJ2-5	TGTGCCAGCAGCCCCCTGACAGGGGTGGAAGAGACCCAGTACTTC	CASSPLTGVEETQYF
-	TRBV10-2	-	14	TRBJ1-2	TGCGCCAGCAGTACAGGGTCACCATACTATGGCTACACCTTC	CASSTGSPYYGYTF
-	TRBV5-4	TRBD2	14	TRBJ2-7	TGTGCCAGCAGCTTGGAACTAGCGGGAGTCGAGCAGTACTTC	CASSLELAGVEQYF
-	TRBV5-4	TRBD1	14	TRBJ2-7	TGTGCCAGCAGCTTGACAGGGGGCGCCTACGAGCAGTACTTC	CASSLTGGAYEQYF
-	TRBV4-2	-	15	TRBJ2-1	TGTGCCAGCAGCCAAGACAGGGGTAATTACAATGAGCAGTTCTTC	CASSQDRGNYNEQFF
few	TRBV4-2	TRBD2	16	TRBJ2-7	TGTGCCAGCAGCCCTCTGACGGGGGGGTCCACCTACGAGCAGTACTTC	CASSPLTGGSTYEQYF
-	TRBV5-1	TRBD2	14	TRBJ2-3	TGCGCCAGCACCGACACAGCGGGATCAGATACGCAGTATTTT	CASTDTAGSDTQYF
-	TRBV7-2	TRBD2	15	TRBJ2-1	TGTGCCAGCAGCTTTGGACTAGCGAAAAACAATGAGCAGTTCTTC	CASSFGLAKNNEQFF
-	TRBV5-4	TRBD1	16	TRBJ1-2	TGTGCCAGCAGCTTGGGAGGGGGACAGATTAACTATGGCTACACCTTC	CASSLGGGQINYGYTF
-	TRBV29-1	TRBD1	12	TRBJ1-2	TGCAGCGTTGGACAGGGTGACTATGGCTACACCTTC	CSVGQGDYGYTF
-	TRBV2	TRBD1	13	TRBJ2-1	TGTGCCAGCAGACAGGGGCCCTACAATGAGCAGTTCTTC	CASRQGPYNEQFF
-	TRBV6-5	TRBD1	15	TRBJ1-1	TGTGCCAGCAGACTACGGGACAGGGGGCTGACTGAAGCTTTCTTT	CASRLRDRGLTEAFF
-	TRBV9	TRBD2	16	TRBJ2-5	TGTGCCAGCAGCGCTCCTCCGGGGGGACGTGGCGAGACCCAGTACTTC	CASSAPPGGRGETQYF
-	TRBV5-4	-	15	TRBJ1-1	TGTGCCAGCAGGTGGGGGGGGCCCATGAACACTGAAGCTTTCTTT	CASRWGGPMNTEAFF
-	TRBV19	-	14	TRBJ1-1	TGTGCCAGTAGTGAGGACTTGCCGAACACTGAAGCTTTCTTT	CASSEDLPNTEAFF
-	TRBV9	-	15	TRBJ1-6	TGTGCCAGCAGCCCCGGGGGGCCGCCTCATTCACCCCTCCACTTT	CASSPGGPPHSPLHF
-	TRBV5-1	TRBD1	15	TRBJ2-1	TGCGCCAGCAGCTTGGGGCAGGGGGTAAACAATGAGCAGTTCTTC	CASSLGQGVNNEQFF
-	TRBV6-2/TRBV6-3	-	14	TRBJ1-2	TGTGCCAGCAGTTATCAGGGCACAAGCTATGGCTACACCTTC	CASSYQGTSYGYTF
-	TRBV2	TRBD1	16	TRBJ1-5	TGTGCCAGCAGGCCTAGGACAGGGAACAGCAATCAGCCCCAGCATTTT	CASRPRTGNSNQPQHF
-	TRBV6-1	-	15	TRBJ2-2	TGTGCCAGCAGTCCGCAGGGGCGCTCCACCGGGGAGCTGTTTTTT	CASSPQGRSTGELFF
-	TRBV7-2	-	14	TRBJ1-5	TGTGCCAGCAGCTTAAGAGGGAAGGACCAGCCCCAGCATTTT	CASSLRGKDQPQHF
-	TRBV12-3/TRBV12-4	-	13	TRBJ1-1	TGTGCCAGCAGTTTATCCCAGAACACTGAAGCTTTCTTT	CASSLSQNTEAFF
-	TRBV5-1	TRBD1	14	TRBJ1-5	TGCGCCAGCAGCCTAGGGACAGACAATCAGCCCCAGCATTTT	CASSLGTDNQPQHF